One sample yielded the 22 T cell receptor beta chains listed below, sequenced in a study of vaccination effects on CD4 cells after COVID-19. Antigen-specific CD4+ T cells were first expanded with viral peptide pools by the ViraFEST assay and only then sequenced. After less than twelve days in culture, the CD4+ T cells were isolated. People in the vaccine group had not been infected with SARS-CoV-2 before, and their nucleocapsid antibodies were negative. Sequenced by immunoSEQ multiplex PCR; TCRdb stores in-frame clones only, minus some. The table shows 50,000 to 65,000 clones, with about four fifths occurring only once. These receptors' targets are unknown. The sequenced sample was CD4+ T cells from PBMCs cultured with HCoV-OC43 spike peptides, obtained before COVID-19 vaccination. Regarding subset: HCoV-OC43 spike overlapping peptide pool stimulation. These receptors were taken from a human donor who received a COVID-19 vaccine.

The chain recombines TRBV24-1 with TRBJ2-3, with D maybe TRBD2 (6 bases). The V gene lost 4 bases and the J gene lost 1 base, with 8 bases spanning the gap. The V gene's germline CDR1 is KGHDR and CDR2 SFDVKD. The CDR3 consists of 14 residues. The CDR3 bases are TGTGCCACCAGTGAGGGGGGTGGCACAGATACGCAGTATTTT. This encodes CATSEGGGTDTQYF.

CDR3 amino acids: CASSPGTPSNIQYF. In DNA form, the CDR3 reads TGTGCCAGCAGCCCAGGGACCCCAAGCAACATTCAGTACTTC. The rearrangement joins TRBV7-3 to TRBJ2-4, with D possibly called TRBD1 or TRBD2 (5 bases each). Germline V lookup: CDR1 SGHTA, CDR2 FQGTGA. The V end lost 5 bases, the J end lost 7 bases, and 15 bases lay between the germline ends. The CDR3 loop spans 14 amino acids.

This clone was seen once. This chain connects TRBV6-7 to TRBJ1-5; 9 bases line up with TRBD1. TRBV6-7 belongs to the ORF category, with a function that is uncertain. J was trimmed by 2 bases and V by 5 bases; bases with no gene match: 10. This CDR3 is built from 17 residues. The CDR3 DNA reads as TGTGCCAGCAGTGATTACCGGGACAGGGTACGCAATCAGCCCCAGCATTTT. Translation: CASSDYRDRVRNQPQHF.

The chain recombines TRBV19 with TRBJ2-2, with 14 bases lining up with TRBD2. Unmatched junction bases numbered 7, after V lost 6 bases and J lost 1 base. Per germline, CDR1 LNHDA and CDR2 SQIVND (reference sequence). This CDR3 is 18 amino acids long. This chain's CDR3 is CASRRTSGGRGNTGELFF. DNA for the CDR3: TGTGCCAGTAGGCGGACTAGCGGGGGGCGAGGGAACACCGGGGAGCTGTTTTTT.

The chain employs TRBV2 and TRBJ2-2; 8 nucleotides align to TRBD2. CDR3 length: 14 amino acids. V was pared by 6 bases and J by 7 bases, with 7 bases of the junction left unmatched. Per the germline V gene, CDR1 is SNHLY and CDR2 is FYNNEI. The CDR3 reads CASRGLVNGGELFF. The CDR3 DNA follows: TGTGCCAGCAGGGGACTAGTAAATGGCGGGGAGCTGTTTTTT. The full variable domain, completed using reference TRBV2 and TRBJ2-2, is EPEVTQTPSHQVTQMGQEVILRCVPISNHLYFYWYRQILGQKVEFLVSFYNNEISEKSEIFDDQFSVERPDGSNFTLKIRSTKLEDSAMYFCASRGLVNGGELFFGEGSRLTVL.

The chain has TRBV14 and TRBJ1-1; D not certain. Germline V gene data show CDR1 as SGHDN and CDR2 as FVKESK. The CDR3 spans 14 residues. V was shortened by 1 base and J by 8 bases, with 14 bases between the two germline ends. CDR3 protein: CASSQGGWLREAFF. In DNA, the CDR3 is TGTGCCAGCAGCCAAGGAGGGTGGTTAAGGGAAGCTTTCTTT.

The chain is built from TRBV5-1 and TRBJ1-1; 9 bases align to TRBD1. The J segment lost 0 bases and the V segment lost 4 bases, leaving 4 bases of the junction unmatched. CDR1 is SGHRS, CDR2 YFSETQ, per germline. The CDR3 runs 15 residues. The CDR3 DNA follows: TGCGCCAGCAGCCGACAGGGGGGATTGAACACTGAAGCTTTCTTT. It codes for CASSRQGGLNTEAFF.

The rearrangement links TRBV10-2 to TRBJ1-5, with unresolved D. Trimming removed 0 bases from V and 4 bases from J, with 7 bases in between. CDR3 size: 14 residues. Germline CDR1 and CDR2: WSHSY and SAAADI. Here the CDR3 reads CASSESTLNQPQHF. The CDR3, as DNA: TGCGCCAGCAGTGAGTCGACTCTAAATCAGCCCCAGCATTTT.

The V call is TRBV5-6, the J call TRBJ1-4; the D gene is possibly TRBD1 (6 bases). V dropped 4 bases and J dropped 7 bases, with 17 bases sitting between them. The CDR3 contains 15 residues. Germline V lookup: CDR1 SGHDT, CDR2 YYEEEE. The CDR3: CASSIVGGQGEKLFF. CDR3 bases: TGTGCCAGCAGCATTGTGGGGGGGCAGGGTGAAAAACTGTTTTTT. Variable domain in full (rest from reference TRBV5-6 and TRBJ1-4): DAGVTQSPTHLIKTRGQQVTLRCSPKSGHDTVSWYQQALGQGPQFIFQYYEEEERQRGNFPDRFSGHQFPNYSSELNVNALLLGDSALYLCASSIVGGQGEKLFFGSGTQLSVL.

J is TRBJ2-1 and V is TRBV18, with D perhaps TRBD2 (7 bases). CDR1 and CDR2 from the germline V gene are KGHSH and LQKENI. V was shortened by 8 bases and J by 5 bases, with 19 bases between the two germline ends. The CDR3 length is 15 residues. This CDR3 is CASTTAAGAHNEQFF. CDR3 coding DNA: TGTGCCAGCACGACTGCTGCGGGGGCCCACAATGAGCAGTTCTTC. The full variable domain, in which reference TRBV18 and TRBJ2-1 provide the parts outside the CDR3, is NAGVMQNPRHLVRRRGQEARLRCSPMKGHSHVYWYRQLPEEGLKFMVYLQKENIIDESGMPKERFSAEFPKEGPSILRIQQVVRGDSAAYFCASTTAAGAHNEQFFGPGTRLTVL.

The chain combines TRBV30 with TRBJ2-1; TRBD2 is a possible D gene (5 bases). Trimming shortened V by 0 bases and J by 7 bases, and 19 bases separated the two germline ends. Per germline, CDR1 GTSNPN and CDR2 SVGIG (reference sequence). CDR3 size: 16 residues. CDR3: CAWSVQIGLAGNEQFF. CDR3 nucleotide sequence: TGTGCCTGGAGTGTACAAATTGGGCTAGCCGGAAATGAGCAGTTCTTC.

This chain uses TRBV19 with TRBJ2-5, with D maybe TRBD1 (5 bases). Germline V gene sequence: CDR1 LNHDA, CDR2 SQIVND (reference sequence). There are 14 residues in the CDR3. V was pared by 5 bases and J by 5 bases, with 15 bases between. CDR3 sequence: CASSAQGSWETQYF. Written as DNA, the CDR3 is TGTGCCAGTAGTGCTCAGGGATCCTGGGAGACCCAGTACTTC.

This clone has a single count. CDR3 bases: TGTGCCAGCAGCCCCACAAGGACAGGGCCAGATACGCAGTATTTT. Its protein product is CASSPTRTGPDTQYF. The V call is TRBV5-4, the J call TRBJ2-3, with 8 bases that match TRBD1. V lost 4 bases to trimming and J lost 4 bases; unmatched junction nucleotides: 8. There are 15 residues in the CDR3. Germline CDR1 and CDR2: SGHNT and YYREEE (reference sequence). The full variable domain, in which reference TRBV5-4 and TRBJ2-3 provide the parts outside the CDR3, is ETGVTQSPTHLIKTRGQQVTLRCSSQSGHNTVSWYQQALGQGPQFIFQYYREEENGRGNFPPRFSGLQFPNYSSELNVNALELDDSALYLCASSPTRTGPDTQYFGPGTRLTVL.

This chain links TRBV19 with TRBJ2-3; D call uncertain. The CDR3 runs 14 residues. V lost 7 bases to trimming and J lost 0 bases, with 11 bases between them. In germline, CDR1 is LNHDA, CDR2 SQIVND (reference sequence). The CDR3 DNA reads as TGTGCCAGTAAGGTCACTGCAAGCACAGATACGCAGTATTTT. Protein product: CASKVTASTDTQYF.

The sample holds a few counts of this clone. This chain joins TRBV6-4 and TRBJ2-5; 11 bases line up with TRBD2. CDR1 and CDR2 (germline): MRHNA, SNTAGT. The CDR3 runs 19 residues. The V segment lost 0 bases and the J segment 0 bases; nucleotides outside the gene matches: 9. The CDR3, as DNA: TGTGCCAGCAGTGACTCGAAGAGGGTAGCGGGGGGGGACCAAGAGACCCAGTACTTC. Translated, it gives CASSDSKRVAGGDQETQYF.

For the CDR3, the DNA is TGTGCCAGCAGCTCGCTTGGGGACAGCTCCTACGAGCAGTACGTC. Translating gives CASSSLGDSSYEQYV. V usage is TRBV5-6 and J usage is TRBJ2-7, with TRBD1 identical over 7 bases. CDR1 is SGHDT and CDR2 is YYEEEE in the germline V gene. The CDR3 is made up of 15 amino acids. J was trimmed by 0 bases and V by 3 bases; bases with no gene match: 6.

This clone has just one count. V is TRBV5-1 and J is TRBJ2-2; 9 bases fit TRBD1. The ends lost 0 bases at V and 1 base at J; junction bases unmatched: 1. The CDR3 spans 16 residues. The germline V gene encodes CDR1 SGHRS and CDR2 YFSETQ. Here the CDR3 DNA reads TGCGCCAGCAGCTTGGAGGACAGGGGGAACACCGGGGAGCTGTTTTTT. Its protein product is CASSLEDRGNTGELFF.

V gene TRBV6-1 combines with J gene TRBJ2-5, with 12 bases aligning to TRBD2. After removal of 1 base from V and 5 bases from J, the junction contained 5 bases not matched to a gene. CDR3 size: 16 residues. In germline, CDR1 is MNHNS, CDR2 SASEGT. As DNA, the CDR3 is TGTGCCAGCAGTGAAGTACTAGCGGGGGGTGGGGAGACCCAGTACTTC. Encoded protein: CASSEVLAGGGETQYF.

This chain links TRBV7-2 with TRBJ2-7; D ambiguous. Per germline, CDR1 SGHTA and CDR2 FQGNSA. CDR3 length: 15 residues. V lost 2 bases and J lost 0, with 11 bases in between. The CDR3 reads CASSLRASSSYEQYV. In nucleotides, the CDR3 is TGTGCCAGCAGCTTACGAGCCTCCAGCTCCTACGAGCAGTACGTC.

This clone was recorded a few times. This chain links TRBV2 with TRBJ2-7; TRBD2 matches 8 bases. V shed 4 bases, J shed 0 bases, and the junction held 5 bases outside the gene matches. The CDR3 sequence is 15 residues long. Germline CDR1 and CDR2: SNHLY and FYNNEI. The CDR3 is CASSGLARNSYEQYV. The CDR3, as DNA: TGTGCCAGCAGTGGACTAGCGAGGAACTCCTACGAGCAGTACGTC.

This clone was recorded a few times. The V and J genes are TRBV9 and TRBJ1-3, with 8 bases fitting TRBD1. Germline-derived CDR1 and CDR2 are SGDLS and YYNGEE. Trimming cost V 1 base and J 4 bases; bases outside gene matches: 7. This CDR3 contains 16 residues. CDR3 protein: CASSVNQGAGGNTIYF. CDR3 coding DNA: TGTGCCAGCAGCGTAAACCAGGGGGCTGGAGGAAACACCATATATTTT.

This sequence joins TRBV24-1 and TRBJ2-1, with a possible D match to TRBD1 (6 bases). The CDR3 extends over 16 amino acids. V dropped 7 bases and J dropped 2 bases, with 17 bases sitting between them. The germline gives CDR1 KGHDR, CDR2 SFDVKD. The CDR3 protein is CATSPSYGGAYNEQFF. The CDR3 region has the DNA TGTGCCACCAGCCCCAGTTATGGGGGCGCCTACAATGAGCAGTTCTTC.